The present T cell receptor (beta chain) was sequenced within a study of blood T cell repertoires in COVID-19. Trimming left V 4 bases short and J 6 bases short, with 9 bases between. The germline CDR1 and CDR2 sequences are LGHDT and YNNKEL (reference sequence). The CDR3 covers 12 residues. Data came from immunoSEQ multiplex PCR; TCRdb stores just in-frame clones and leaves some out. This table has some 210,000 clones, 70% to 90% appearing once. This TCR came from a woman in her 50s with active or convalescent COVID-19. What was sequenced was peripheral blood. V usage is TRBV3-1 (or the pseudogene TRBV3-2) and J usage is TRBJ1-1; D is undetermined. CDR3 residues: CASSLQWSEAFF. DNA for the CDR3: TGTGCCAGCAGCCTACAGTGGTCTGAAGCTTTCTTT.